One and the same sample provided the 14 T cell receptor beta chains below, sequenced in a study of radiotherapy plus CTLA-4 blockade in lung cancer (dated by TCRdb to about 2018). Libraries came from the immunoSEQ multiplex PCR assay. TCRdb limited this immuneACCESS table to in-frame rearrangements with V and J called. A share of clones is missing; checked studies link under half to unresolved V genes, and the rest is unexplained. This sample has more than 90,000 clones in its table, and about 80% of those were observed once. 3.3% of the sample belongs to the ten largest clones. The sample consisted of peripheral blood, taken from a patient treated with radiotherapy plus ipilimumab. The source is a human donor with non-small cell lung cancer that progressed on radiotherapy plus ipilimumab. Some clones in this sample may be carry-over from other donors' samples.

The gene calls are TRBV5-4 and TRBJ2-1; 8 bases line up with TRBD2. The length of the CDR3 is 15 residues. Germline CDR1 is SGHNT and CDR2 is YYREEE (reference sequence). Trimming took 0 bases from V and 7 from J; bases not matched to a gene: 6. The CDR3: CASSLESGGWNEQFF. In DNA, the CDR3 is TGTGCCAGCAGCTTGGAAAGCGGGGGTTGGAATGAGCAGTTCTTC.

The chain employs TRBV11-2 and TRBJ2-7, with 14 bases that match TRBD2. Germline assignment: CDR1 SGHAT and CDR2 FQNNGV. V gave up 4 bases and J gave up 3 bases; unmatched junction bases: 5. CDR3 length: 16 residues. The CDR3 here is CASSWTSGGTDYEQYF. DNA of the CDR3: TGTGCCAGCAGCTGGACTAGCGGGGGGACGGACTACGAGCAGTACTTC.

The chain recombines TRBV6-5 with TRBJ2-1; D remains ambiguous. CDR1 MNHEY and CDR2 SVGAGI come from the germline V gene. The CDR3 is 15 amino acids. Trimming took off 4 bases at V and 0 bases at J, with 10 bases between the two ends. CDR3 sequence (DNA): TGTGCCAGCAGTTTACAACTTGTCTCCTACAATGAGCAGTTCTTC. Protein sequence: CASSLQLVSYNEQFF.

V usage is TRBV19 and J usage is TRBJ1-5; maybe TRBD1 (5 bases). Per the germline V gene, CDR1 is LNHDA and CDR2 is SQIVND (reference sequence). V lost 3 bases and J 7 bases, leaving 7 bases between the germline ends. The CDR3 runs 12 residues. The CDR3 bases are TGTGCCAGTAGTATTCGGGACCAGCCCCAGCATTTT. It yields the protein CASSIRDQPQHF.

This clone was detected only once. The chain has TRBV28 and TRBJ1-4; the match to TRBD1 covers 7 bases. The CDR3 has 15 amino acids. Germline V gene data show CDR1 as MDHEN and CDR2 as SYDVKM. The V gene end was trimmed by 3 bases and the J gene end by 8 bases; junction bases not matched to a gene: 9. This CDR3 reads CASSFMVGGVEKLFF. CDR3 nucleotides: TGTGCCAGCAGTTTCATGGTAGGGGGCGTGGAAAAACTGTTTTTT.

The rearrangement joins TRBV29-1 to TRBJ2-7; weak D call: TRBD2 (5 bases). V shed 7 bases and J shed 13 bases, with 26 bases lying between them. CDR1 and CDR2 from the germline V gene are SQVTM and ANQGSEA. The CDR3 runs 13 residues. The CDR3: CSGVDGASGLGYF. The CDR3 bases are TGCAGCGGGGTGGACGGCGCCAGCGGCCTTGGTTACTTC.

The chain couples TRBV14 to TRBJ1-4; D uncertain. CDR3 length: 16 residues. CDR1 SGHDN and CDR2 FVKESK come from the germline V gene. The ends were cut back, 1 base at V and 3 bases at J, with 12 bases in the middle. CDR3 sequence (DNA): TGTGCCAGCAGCCAAGGATCCCGCAGATCTAATGAAAAACTGTTTTTT. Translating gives CASSQGSRRSNEKLFF.

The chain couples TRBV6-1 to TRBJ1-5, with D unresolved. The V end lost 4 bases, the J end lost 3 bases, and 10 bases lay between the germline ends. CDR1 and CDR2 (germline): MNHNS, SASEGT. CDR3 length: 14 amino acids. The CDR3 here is CASSGSKTNQPQHF. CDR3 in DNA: TGTGCCAGCAGTGGAAGCAAGACCAATCAGCCCCAGCATTTT.

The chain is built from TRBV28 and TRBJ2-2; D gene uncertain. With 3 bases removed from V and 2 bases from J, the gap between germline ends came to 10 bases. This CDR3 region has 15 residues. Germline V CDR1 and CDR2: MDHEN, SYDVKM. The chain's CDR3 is CASSFVPGNTGELFF. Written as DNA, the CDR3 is TGTGCCAGCAGTTTCGTACCGGGCAACACCGGGGAGCTGTTTTTT.

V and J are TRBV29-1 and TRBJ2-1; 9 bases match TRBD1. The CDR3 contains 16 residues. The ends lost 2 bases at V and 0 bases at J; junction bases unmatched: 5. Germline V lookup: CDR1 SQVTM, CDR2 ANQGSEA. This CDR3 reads CSVEPGTGSSYNEQFF. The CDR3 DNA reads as TGCAGCGTTGAACCCGGGACAGGGAGCTCCTACAATGAGCAGTTCTTC.

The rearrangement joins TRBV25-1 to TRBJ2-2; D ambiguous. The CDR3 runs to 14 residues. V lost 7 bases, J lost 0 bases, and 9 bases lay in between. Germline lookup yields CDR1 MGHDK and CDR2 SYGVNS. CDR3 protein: CASMANSNTGELFF. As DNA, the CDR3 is TGTGCCAGCATGGCAAACTCGAACACCGGGGAGCTGTTTTTT.

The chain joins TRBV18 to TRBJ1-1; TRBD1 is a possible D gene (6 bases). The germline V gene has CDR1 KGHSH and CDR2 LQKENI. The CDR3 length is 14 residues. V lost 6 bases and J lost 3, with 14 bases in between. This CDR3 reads CASSPGAWDTEAFF. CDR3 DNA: TGTGCCAGCTCCCCGGGGGCTTGGGACACTGAAGCTTTCTTT.

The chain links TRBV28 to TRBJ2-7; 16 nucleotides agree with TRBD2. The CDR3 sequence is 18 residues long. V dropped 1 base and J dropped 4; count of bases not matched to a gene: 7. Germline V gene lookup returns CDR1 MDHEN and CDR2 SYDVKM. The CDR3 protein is CASSLSWGLAGGRYEQYF. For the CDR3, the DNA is TGTGCCAGCAGTTTATCTTGGGGACTAGCGGGGGGGAGGTACGAGCAGTACTTC.

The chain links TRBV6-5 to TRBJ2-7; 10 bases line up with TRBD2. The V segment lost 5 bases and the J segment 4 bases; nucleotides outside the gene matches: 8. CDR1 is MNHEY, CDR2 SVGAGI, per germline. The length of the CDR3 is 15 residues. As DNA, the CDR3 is TGTGCCAGCAGTAACCAGCGGGGGGGCCGGTACGAGCAGTACTTC. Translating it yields CASSNQRGGRYEQYF.